These 29 T cell receptor beta chains were sequenced from one sample in a study of blood T cells in healthy people across ages. A sample-barcoded 5' primer and a J-beta primer mix were used in a second PCR of about 7 to 11 cycles. TCRdb called the 5' RACE reads again in MiXCR, with one record for every CDR3 protein. Of roughly 1.9 million distinct CDR3 sequences in the sample, more than 35% were seen once. The sequenced material came from blood. These receptors came from a human donor in good health.

Only a few counts were recorded for this clonotype. This chain joins TRBV28 and TRBJ1-4, with a weak D call TRBD1 (5 bases). The CDR3 extends over 16 amino acids. Trimming stripped 0 bases from V and 0 bases from J, with 8 bases between. CDR1 and CDR2 (germline): MDHEN, SYDVKM. The CDR3 spells CASSLWGGATNEKLFF. CDR3 sequence (DNA): TGTGCCAGCAGTTTATGGGGGGGGGCAACTAATGAAAAACTGTTTTTT.

The chain joins TRBV5-6 to TRBJ1-4; D is undetermined. V was clipped by 3 bases and J by 8 bases, with 14 bases between them. The CDR3 sequence is 14 residues long. Germline lookup yields CDR1 SGHDT and CDR2 YYEEEE. The CDR3, as DNA: TGTGCCAGCAGCTCTGCAGCTGCGGGGGAAAAACTGTTTTTT. The encoded protein is CASSSAAAGEKLFF.

This clonotype was seen a few times. The genes are TRBV28 and TRBJ2-1; D perhaps matches TRBD2 (5 bases). Trimming took off 5 bases at V and 15 bases at J, with 20 bases between the two ends. There are 13 residues in the CDR3. Germline lookup yields CDR1 MDHEN and CDR2 SYDVKM. For the CDR3, the DNA is TGTGCCAGCAGTCATACGTCCGGGAAGATACGGTTCTTC. Residues: CASSHTSGKIRFF. Supplemented by reference TRBV28 and TRBJ2-1, the full variable domain reads DVKVTQSSRYLVKRTGEKVFLECVQDMDHENMFWYRQDPGLGLRLIYFSYDVKMKEKGDIPEGYSVSREKKERFSLILESASTNQTSMYLCASSHTSGKIRFFGPGTRLTVL.

V gene TRBV13 combines with J gene TRBJ2-7; possibly TRBD1 for D (6 bases). Looked up from germline, CDR1 is PRHDT and CDR2 is FYEKMQ (reference sequence). V lost 2 bases, J lost 5 bases, and 13 bases lay in between. CDR3 length: 14 amino acids. CDR3 nucleotide sequence: TGTGCCAGCAGCTTAAACAGGGTCGTAAACGAGCAGTACTTC. Translated, it gives CASSLNRVVNEQYF. Combining the CDR3 with reference TRBV13 and TRBJ2-7 gives the whole variable domain AAGVIQSPRHLIKEKRETATLKCYPIPRHDTVYWYQQGPGQDPQFLISFYEKMQSDKGSIPDRFSAQQFSDYHSELNMSSLELGDSALYFCASSLNRVVNEQYFGPGTRLTVT.

This clonotype was picked up a small number of times. The V gene is TRBV20-1, the J gene TRBJ1-4; D is undetermined. Germline lookup yields CDR1 DFQATT and CDR2 SNEGSKA (reference sequence). The CDR3 is made up of 16 amino acids. V was pared by 4 bases and J by 8 bases, with 23 bases between. The CDR3 DNA follows: TGCAGTGCTACCCTAAACCCGGGCCCGAACGAAGAAAAACTGTTTTTT. Residues: CSATLNPGPNEEKLFF.

The chain has TRBV6-5 and TRBJ2-3; 10 nucleotides line up with TRBD2. The length of the CDR3 is 16 residues. The ends lost 4 bases at V and 10 bases at J; junction bases unmatched: 14. From germline, CDR1 is MNHEY and CDR2 SVGAGI. CDR3 loop: CASSWLAGAPTEAQYF. The DNA of the CDR3 is TGTGCCAGCAGTTGGCTAGCGGGGGCCCCTACTGAGGCGCAGTATTTT.

This clonotype was seen a few times. V gene TRBV6-1 combines with J gene TRBJ2-5, with 12 bases fitting TRBD2. The V gene end was trimmed by 4 bases and the J gene end by 3 bases; junction bases not matched to a gene: 6. CDR3 length: 16 residues. CDR1 and CDR2 (germline): MNHNS, SASEGT. The CDR3 sequence: CASSAWTSGDKETQYF. In nucleotides, the CDR3 is TGTGCCAGCAGTGCCTGGACTAGCGGGGATAAAGAGACCCAGTACTTC.

The chain has TRBV7-3 and TRBJ1-5, with D uncertain. Germline CDR1 reads SGHTA; CDR2 reads FQGTGA. V was clipped by 1 base and J by 12 bases, with 7 bases between them. This CDR3 contains 11 residues. This CDR3 reads CASSLKVNQHF. In DNA, the CDR3 is TGTGCCAGCAGCTTAAAAGTTAACCAGCATTTT. Looking up the rest from reference TRBV7-3 and TRBJ1-5 gives the full variable domain: GAGVSQTPSNKVTEKGKYVELRCDPISGHTALYWYRQSLGQGPEFLIYFQGTGAADDSGLPNDRFFAVRPEGSVSTLKIQRTERGDSAVYLCASSLKVNQHFGDGTRLSIL.

This clonotype has just a few counts. The chain joins TRBV29-1 to TRBJ1-2; 7 bases line up with TRBD1. Germline CDR1 and CDR2: SQVTM and ANQGSEA. The CDR3 consists of 12 residues. The junction had 5 bases not matched to a gene; V was cut back by 8 bases and J by 2 bases. CDR3 bases: TGCAGCTCCTCGACAGGGAACTATGGCTACACCTTC. Translating gives CSSSTGNYGYTF. Variable domain in full (rest from reference TRBV29-1 and TRBJ1-2): SAVISQKPSRDICQRGTSLTIQCQVDSQVTMMFWYRQQPGQSLTLIATANQGSEATYESGFVIDKFPISRPNLTFSTLTVSNMSPEDSSIYLCSSSTGNYGYTFGSGTRLTVV.

A few counts support this clonotype. This chain links TRBV20-1 with TRBJ2-1, with TRBD2 matching over 12 bases. The length of the CDR3 is 17 residues. The V segment lost 0 bases and the J segment 4 bases; nucleotides outside the gene matches: 7. Germline V CDR1 and CDR2: DFQATT, SNEGSKA (reference sequence). CDR3 coding DNA: TGCAGTGCTAGAGATCCCTGGACTAGCGGGGCGTACAATGAGCAGTTCTTC. It translates to CSARDPWTSGAYNEQFF.

This clonotype was detected only a few times. This chain connects TRBV2 to TRBJ1-2, with TRBD1 as a possible D gene (5 bases). Germline V gene sequence: CDR1 SNHLY, CDR2 FYNNEI. This CDR3 comprises 13 residues. Trimming took off 9 bases at V and 4 bases at J, with 15 bases between the two ends. As DNA, the CDR3 is TGTGCCAGTCGAAATCAGGGTAGCTATGGCTACACCTTC. It encodes CASRNQGSYGYTF.

Regarding this clonotype: A much more abundant neighbour one base away suggests this may be a read error. V gene TRBV7-2 combines with J gene TRBJ2-7; D call uncertain. The CDR3 spans 13 residues. The germline V gene encodes CDR1 SGHTA and CDR2 FQGNSA. V was pared by 2 bases and J by 7 bases, with 12 bases between. In DNA, the CDR3 is TGTGCCAGCAGCTTAACAGTAGACAATGAGCAGTACTTC. This sequence encodes CASSLTVDNEQYF.

This rearrangement joins TRBV18 to TRBJ2-1; TRBD1 is a possible D gene (6 bases). The germline gives CDR1 KGHSH, CDR2 LQKENI. V was shortened by 3 bases and J by 7 bases, with 13 bases between the two germline ends. The CDR3 loop spans 14 amino acids. This chain's CDR3 is CASSPQGPENEQFF. The DNA for the CDR3 is TGTGCCAGCTCACCCCAGGGGCCCGAAAATGAGCAGTTCTTC.

This clonotype was recorded many times. This rearrangement joins TRBV15 to TRBJ2-3; the D gene is possibly TRBD1 (6 bases). CDR1 and CDR2 (germline): LNHNV, YYDKDF (reference sequence). Deletions cut 9 bases from V and 3 bases from J, with 19 bases between. CDR3 size: 15 residues. The CDR3 coding sequence is TGTGCCACTAAAGCACAGGGTAAGGAGACAGATACGCAGTATTTT. Residues: CATKAQGKETDTQYF.

This clonotype was recorded a few times. V usage is TRBV5-6 and J usage is TRBJ2-4, with TRBD1 matching over 9 bases. The J call may not be correct, given that the DNA end is closer to TRBJ2-7. In germline, CDR1 is SGHDT, CDR2 YYEEEE. This CDR3 is built from 16 residues. Here the CDR3 reads CASSKAPGQGSYEQYF. The CDR3 nucleotides read TGTGCCAGCAGCAAGGCCCCGGGACAGGGATCTTACGAGCAGTACTTC.

This clonotype showed up just a few times. This chain connects TRBV7-9 to TRBJ2-1; tentatively, D is TRBD1 (6 bases). This CDR3 spans 15 amino acids. Germline values: CDR1 SEHNR, CDR2 FQNEAQ (reference sequence). V gave up 4 bases and J gave up 7 bases, with 17 bases separating them. In DNA form, the CDR3 reads TGTGCCAGCAGCTCCAGGGGCGAGCTGGGAAATGAGCAGTTCTTC. This sequence encodes CASSSRGELGNEQFF. Based on the CDR3 plus reference TRBV7-9 and TRBJ2-1, the full variable domain is DTGVSQNPRHKITKRGQNVTFRCDPISEHNRLYWYRQTLGQGPEFLTYFQNEAQLEKSRLLSDRFSAERPKGSFSTLEIQRTEQGDSAMYLCASSSRGELGNEQFFGPGTRLTVL.

The V call is TRBV10-3, the J call TRBJ2-1, with TRBD1 matching 7 bases. The germline CDR1 and CDR2 sequences are ENHRY and SYGVKD. CDR3 length: 15 residues. J was trimmed by 0 bases and V by 4 bases; bases with no gene match: 3. Here the CDR3 reads CAISATGVSYNEQFF. The CDR3 DNA reads as TGTGCCATCAGTGCAACAGGGGTCTCCTACAATGAGCAGTTCTTC.

This rearrangement joins TRBV7-6 to TRBJ2-4; tentatively, D is TRBD2 (5 bases). Germline CDR1 and CDR2: SGHVS and FNYEAQ. V lost 5 bases, J lost 3 bases, and 23 bases lay in between. The length of the CDR3 is 18 residues. The DNA for the CDR3 is TGTGCCAGCAGCCCTAGACCCCCGACCGGGAACATCAAAAACATTCAGTACTTC. Protein sequence: CASSPRPPTGNIKNIQYF. The full variable domain, in which reference TRBV7-6 and TRBJ2-4 provide the parts outside the CDR3, is GAGVSQSPRYKVTKRGQDVALRCDPISGHVSLYWYRQALGQGPEFLTYFNYEAQQDKSGLPNDRFSAERPEGSISTLTIQRTEQRDSAMYRCASSPRPPTGNIKNIQYFGAGTRLSVL.

This clonotype was found many times. The V call is TRBV11-2, the J call TRBJ2-2; D call uncertain. With 3 bases removed from V and 4 bases from J, the gap between germline ends came to 3 bases. Germline assignment: CDR1 SGHAT and CDR2 FQNNGV. This CDR3 has 12 residues. CDR3 sequence reads: CASSLVTGELFF. The DNA of the CDR3 is TGTGCCAGCAGCTTGGTCACCGGGGAGCTGTTTTTT.

The table lists this clonotype with a few counts. The chain joins TRBV24-1 to TRBJ2-1; D is unresolved. Between the trimmed V and J ends, which lost 3 bases and 3 bases, there was a span of 17 bases. In germline, CDR1 is KGHDR, CDR2 SFDVKD. CDR3 size: 17 residues. This CDR3 reads CATSDTVAQVDYNEQFF. CDR3 bases: TGTGCCACCAGTGATACCGTTGCCCAAGTCGACTACAATGAGCAGTTCTTC.

This chain links TRBV10-3 with TRBJ2-7; D possibly matches TRBD1 or TRBD2 (5 bases each). CDR3 length: 12 amino acids. The V and J ends lost 10 bases and 4 bases respectively, with 14 bases between them. From germline, CDR1 is ENHRY and CDR2 SYGVKD. Here the CDR3 reads CATGARGYEQYF. For the CDR3, the DNA is TGTGCCACGGGTGCGAGGGGTTACGAGCAGTACTTC.

This clonotype came up a few times. This chain joins TRBV7-2 and TRBJ2-1; no reliable D call. Trimming shortened V by 5 bases and J by 8 bases, and 13 bases separated the two germline ends. CDR3 size: 13 residues. Germline CDR1 is SGHTA and CDR2 is FQGNSA. The CDR3 here is CASSLTRYDEQFF. The DNA of the CDR3 is TGTGCCAGCAGCCTGACAAGATACGATGAGCAGTTCTTC. Combining the CDR3 with reference TRBV7-2 and TRBJ2-1 gives the whole variable domain GAGVSQSPSNKVTEKGKDVELRCDPISGHTALYWYRQSLGQGLEFLIYFQGNSAPDKSGLPSDRFSAERTGGSVSTLTIQRTQQEDSAVYLCASSLTRYDEQFFGPGTRLTVL.

The chain couples TRBV6-6 to TRBJ1-2; no clear D gene. Germline V gene sequence: CDR1 MNHNY, CDR2 SVGAGI (reference sequence). The CDR3 contains 15 residues. Trimming removed 10 bases from V and 3 bases from J, with 21 bases in between. For the CDR3, the DNA is TGTGCCACCACTTCCCCAAGAGTGATCGACTATGGCTACACCTTC. Amino acids: CATTSPRVIDYGYTF.

V usage is TRBV20-1 and J usage is TRBJ2-1; D is perhaps TRBD2 (6 bases). Germline V lookup: CDR1 DFQATT, CDR2 SNEGSKA (reference sequence). This CDR3 contains 14 residues. Trimming removed 5 bases from V and 4 bases from J, with 15 bases in between. DNA of the CDR3: TGCAGTGCTGAGGGGCGGGGCCAATACAATGAGCAGTTCTTC. This sequence encodes CSAEGRGQYNEQFF.

The rearrangement uses TRBV29-1 and TRBJ1-1, with D perhaps matching TRBD1 (5 bases). Trimming left V 5 bases short and J 6 bases short, with 10 bases between. Per germline, CDR1 SQVTM and CDR2 ANQGSEA. This CDR3 spans 11 amino acids. CDR3 amino acids: CSVHRDAEAFF. The CDR3 DNA reads TGCAGCGTTCATCGGGACGCTGAAGCTTTCTTT.

The sample holds a few counts of this clonotype. V usage is TRBV4-3 and J usage is TRBJ2-1, with D maybe TRBD2 (6 bases). The CDR3 extends over 15 amino acids. The germline gives CDR1 LGHNA, CDR2 YSLEER. Trimming cost V 0 bases and J 2 bases, with 8 bases left between them. For the CDR3, the DNA is TGCGCCAGCAGCCAAGAGGGACTCCCCTACAATGAGCAGTTCTTC. This encodes CASSQEGLPYNEQFF.

This clonotype has only a few counts. The CDR3 is CSARPPSQGLGYTF. In nucleotides, the CDR3 is TGCAGTGCTAGACCCCCTAGTCAGGGTTTAGGCTACACCTTC. J is TRBJ1-2 and V is TRBV20-1; the D gene is possibly TRBD1 (5 bases). Trimming left V 2 bases short and J 8 bases short, with 18 bases between. The CDR3 spans 14 residues. Germline V lookup: CDR1 DFQATT, CDR2 SNEGSKA (reference sequence).

This clonotype came up a few times. This chain uses TRBV5-1 with TRBJ2-5; perhaps TRBD2 as D (6 bases). This CDR3 is 17 amino acids long. Germline CDR1 is SGHRS and CDR2 is YFSETQ. V lost 3 bases and J 1 base, leaving 19 bases between the germline ends. The CDR3 region has the DNA TGCGCCAGCAGCTCCCCCAAGGTAGCGGACTCCCAAGAGACCCAGTACTTC. Translating it yields CASSSPKVADSQETQYF.

There are a few counts of this clonotype. The chain is built from TRBV20-1 and TRBJ2-1, with 9 bases fitting TRBD2. J was trimmed by 9 bases and V by 3 bases; bases with no gene match: 15. The CDR3 has 16 amino acids. Per the germline V gene, CDR1 is DFQATT and CDR2 is SNEGSKA (reference sequence). The CDR3 is CSASYRVLAGVGEQFF. In DNA form, the CDR3 reads TGCAGTGCTAGTTATCGGGTATTAGCGGGGGTTGGTGAGCAGTTCTTC.